This TCR beta chain stems from a study of blood T cell repertoires in COVID-19. At the level of the study: Samples taken during acute and convalescent COVID-19 were collected in the United States, Italy and Spain.

The method was immunoSEQ multiplex PCR; TCRdb's version includes in-frame clones alone and lacks a portion of them. The sample has 150,000 to 200,000 clones; roughly 90% are singletons. Germline V CDR1 and CDR2: LGHDT, YNNKEL (reference sequence). This CDR3 comprises 16 residues. V dropped 5 bases and J dropped 1; count of bases not matched to a gene: 4. The chain is built from TRBV3-1 (or the pseudogene TRBV3-2) and TRBJ2-2; the match to TRBD1 covers 10 bases. Specimen: peripheral blood. The TCR originated in a man aged 50-59 years with acute or convalescent COVID-19. The CDR3 here is CASSRGQGRNTGELFF. The CDR3 DNA reads as TGTGCCAGCAGCAGGGGACAGGGGCGGAACACCGGGGAGCTGTTTTTT.